The clone carrying this T cell receptor beta chain has only a few counts. What it binds is not known. The CDR3 totals 17 residues. V lost 0 bases, J lost 9 bases, and 10 bases stayed unmatched. CDR1 and CDR2 (germline): SGHRS, YFSETQ. These data originate in a study of T cell responses to AZD1222 COVID-19 vaccine. Turning to the study itself: Analysis merged second doses at about 4 or about 12 weeks.

The assay was immunoSEQ multiplex PCR, and TCRdb's table has in-frame clones only and misses some. The sample has 95,000 to 120,000 clones, 86% seen once. Study conclusions and caveats: Unmutated regions of variants are reportedly targeted by nearly half of spike-specific TCRs. Most donors were white British, females outnumbered males, and clonal diversity was possibly underestimated. The peak T cell response came first, and repertoires were sampled only after it.

V gene TRBV5-1 combines with J gene TRBJ1-6; 9 positions agree with TRBD1. This TCR was recovered from an adult in good health. The material sequenced was peripheral blood, taken on day 0 of AZD1222 vaccination. CDR3 in DNA: TGCGCCAGCAGCTTGGCTTCGTTAGGACAGGGGCGTTCACCCCTCCACTTT. This codes for CASSLASLGQGRSPLHF.